This T cell receptor (beta chain) was documented in a study of CD4 T cells in relation to SARS-CoV-2 and coronaviruses (dated by TCRdb to about 2021). Notes on the research overall: The ViraFEST assay cultured PBMCs with antigen for 10 days, then sequenced TCR beta CDR3s to find antigen-specific clonal expansions. A median age of roughly 35 years, with a range of 21 to 72 years, was recorded for the full convalescent cohort of around twelve patients. The roughly 12 convalescent patients included 8 males and 4 females; two subjects were Hispanic. HLA restriction was mapped for shared crossreactive spike epitopes using patient-derived lymphoblastoid cell lines. At the level of individual TCR clonotypes, the study evaluated whether memory CD4+ T cells crossreact between the spike proteins of SARS-CoV-2 and those of common cold coronaviruses. Samples from three pre-COVID donors and the naive versus memory experiments were sequenced with the Adaptive Biotechnologies TCR-sequencing kit; other data were Illumina-based. For other donors in the study, expansion assays were sequenced with a different, Illumina-based TCR-beta assay. The full study reports these points: Sequencing naive versus memory cells indicated that the assay picks up memory recall responses, not primary responses primed during culture. Compared with monoreactive clones, crossreactive clones had significantly weaker SARS-CoV-2-driven expansion, a result consistent with antigenic imprinting. Pre-pandemic and post-infection samples were not both contributed by any donor, so tracing of the source of pre-existing responses was limited. Small numbers of patients and of tested TCRs limited the study. Crossreactivity analysis centred on spike protein, so crossreactivity against other viral proteins was not assessed. Roughly 64% of donors had memory CD4+ clonotypes that crossrecognized SARS-CoV-2 and at least one common cold coronavirus spike.

The CDR3 starts with the cysteine, ends with the phenylalanine, and has 12 residues. Only the CDR3 region is kept as DNA, spanning 36 bases read in frame from base 1. V was cut back by 4 bases and J by 5 bases, leaving a gap of 7 bases between them. For CDR1 and CDR2, the germline V gene lists SGHTA and FQGNSA. For this clone: The antigen it recognizes is unknown. No base quality information exists; no much larger clone differs at one position.

Naive and memory CD4+ T cells were separated from cryopreserved PBMCs through CD4 enrichment, which was followed by EasySep naive CD4+ T cell enrichment. Sorted naive or memory CD4+ T cells (about 9.2 x 10^4) were cultured 1:1 with T cell-depleted PBMCs and CEF peptides for around ten days. Each peptide culture condition was generally run in triplicate replicate wells. Ficoll-Paque PLUS gradient centrifugation was used to isolate PBMCs from leukapheresis product or whole blood. PBMCs were either cryopreserved at -140°C or used fresh in the expansion assay. The QIAamp Micro DNA Kit was used to extract genomic DNA from the CD4+ T cells. DNA from CEF-cultured naive and memory CD4+ T cells underwent immunoSEQ TCR-beta sequencing at survey level. Per the authors' processing: During preprocessing, nonproductive sequences were removed, as were CDR3s that did not start with C, did not end with F or W, or were shorter than 7 amino acids. Antigen-specific clonotypes were called with the MANAFEST web app on the basis of expansion relative to the reference and to other culture wells. To be counted as positive, a clone had to show significant expansion compared with the reference culture, at an FDR below 0.05, in 2 of 3 replicate wells. A further requirement for positive clones was significant expansion compared with all other tandem wells, along with an odds ratio above 5. Cultured and uncultured naive and memory CD4+ repertoires were searched for previously identified spike- and CEF-reactive CDR3s. CDR3 homology was measured as pairwise Levenshtein distance, computed with the stringdist R package after trimming three terminal residues from each end. Sourced from immuneACCESS, this table was stored by TCRdb with only in-frame sequences that have V and J called. A share of the clones is absent; for the studies checked, an unresolved V gene accounts for under half, and the remainder has no known explanation. V and J calls and clone size are given by that table; D and trimming were obtained from the DNA. The sample data list tens of thousands of clones, and almost 85% of these were observed just once. Of the sample, 1.4% falls within the top ten clones.

Sequenced input: naive CD4+ T cells from PBMCs, cultured in vitro. This sample's cell subset or site label indicates: naive CD4+ T cells isolated by negative enrichment. The chain is made from TRBV7-2 and TRBJ2-3, with no confidently assigned D gene. This TCR derives from an adult with COVID-19. The nucleotides are TGTGCCAGCAGCTCGGGTCTAGATACGCAGTATTTT. Its protein reads: CASSSGLDTQYF.